Following are 32 T cell receptor beta chains from one sample sequenced in a study of OX40 agonist ivuxolimab in advanced cancers. The method was immunoSEQ multiplex PCR; TCRdb's version includes in-frame clones alone and lacks a portion of them. The profile shows about 90,000 clones, more than 80% of them singletons. The sequences come from CD4+ or CD8+ T cells sorted from blood, collected in a trial of the OX40 agonist ivuxolimab. The receptor set was obtained from an adult with an advanced solid tumor such as melanoma, head and neck, liver or kidney cancer.

The chain is built from TRBV6-5 and TRBJ2-1, with D possibly matching TRBD1 (5 bases). V shed 0 bases and J shed 10 bases, with 19 bases lying between them. This CDR3 has 16 residues. The germline CDR1 and CDR2 sequences are MNHEY and SVGAGI. The CDR3 region is CASSYSGQTWAGEQFF. For the CDR3, the DNA is TGTGCCAGCAGTTACTCGGGGCAGACCTGGGCCGGGGAGCAGTTCTTC.

The gene calls are TRBV5-1 and TRBJ2-1, with 8 bases that match TRBD2. The junction had 10 bases not matched to a gene; V was cut back by 4 bases and J by 4 bases. The V gene's germline CDR1 is SGHRS and CDR2 YFSETQ. The CDR3 runs to 16 residues. The CDR3 DNA sequence: TGCGCCAGCAGCCCGGGGGGGACGATCGTATACAATGAGCAGTTCTTC. This codes for CASSPGGTIVYNEQFF.

CDR3: CASSQDRNTGELFF. The CDR3, as DNA: TGTGCCAGCAGTCAAGACAGGAACACCGGGGAGCTGTTTTTT. The chain combines TRBV6-5 with TRBJ2-2; the D gene is possibly TRBD1 (5 bases). The CDR3 loop spans 14 amino acids. The germline V and J ends were trimmed by 5 bases and 1 base, with 8 bases remaining between them. Per the germline V gene, CDR1 is MNHEY and CDR2 is SVGAGI.

This clone has just one count. J is TRBJ2-2 and V is TRBV2, with D perhaps matching TRBD1 or TRBD2 (5 bases each). Germline V gene data show CDR1 as SNHLY and CDR2 as FYNNEI. The CDR3 runs 14 residues. The V end lost 6 bases, the J end lost 3 bases, and 11 bases lay between the germline ends. The CDR3 bases are TGTGCCAGCAGGGGGGTAATGGACACCGGGGAGCTGTTTTTT. Translation gives CASRGVMDTGELFF.

V and J are TRBV29-1 and TRBJ2-3; possibly TRBD2 for D (5 bases). Trimming removed 6 bases from V and 2 bases from J, with 12 bases in between. Germline V lookup: CDR1 SQVTM, CDR2 ANQGSEA. CDR3 length: 13 residues. CDR3 region: CSVEPGNTDTQYF. Here the CDR3 DNA reads TGCAGCGTGGAACCCGGGAACACAGATACGCAGTATTTT.

The rearrangement links TRBV11-3 to TRBJ2-1, with D unclear. Trimming stripped 0 bases from V and 10 bases from J, with 7 bases between. The CDR3 is 12 amino acids. The germline V gene has CDR1 SGHNT and CDR2 YENEEA. DNA of the CDR3: TGTGCCAGCAGCTTAGAGTACGGGGAGCAGTTCTTC. Its translation: CASSLEYGEQFF.

V and J are TRBV30 and TRBJ2-6; a possible D gene is TRBD1 (5 bases). The germline CDR1 and CDR2 sequences are GTSNPN and SVGIG (reference sequence). This CDR3 is built from 14 residues. Trimming shortened V by 0 bases and J by 4 bases, and 7 bases separated the two germline ends. The DNA for the CDR3 is TGTGCCTGGAGTGTCAGGGCCGGGGCCAACGTCCTGACTTTC. Its translation is CAWSVRAGANVLTF.

V is TRBV4-1 and J is TRBJ2-2, with 10 nucleotides matching TRBD1. CDR3 length equals 16 residues. V lost 3 bases and J lost 2; bases outside the gene matches: 3. Germline V CDR1 and CDR2: MGHRA, YSYEKL. Here the CDR3 DNA reads TGCGCCAGCAGCCAGGGGGACAGGGGTAACACCGGGGAGCTGTTTTTT. This codes for CASSQGDRGNTGELFF.

The chain links TRBV30 to TRBJ1-1, with D unclear. Germline CDR1 reads GTSNPN; CDR2 reads SVGIG (reference sequence). This CDR3 spans 12 amino acids. V was clipped by 5 bases and J by 4 bases, with 11 bases between them. CDR3 in amino acids: CAWARGFTEAFF. The CDR3 region has the DNA TGTGCCTGGGCACGGGGTTTCACTGAAGCTTTCTTT.

The V and J genes are TRBV28 and TRBJ2-4; no definite D call. CDR3 length equals 15 residues. Trimming took 5 bases from V and 3 from J, leaving 14 bases between them. Looked up from germline, CDR1 is MDHEN and CDR2 is SYDVKM. In DNA form, the CDR3 reads TGTGCCAGCAGTCCCCTTGGGGTGGGCAAAAACATTCAGTACTTC. This translates into CASSPLGVGKNIQYF.

The rearrangement joins TRBV6-5 to TRBJ2-6, with D uncertain. The CDR3 contains 16 residues. Germline CDR1 and CDR2: MNHEY and SVGAGI. V was pared by 4 bases and J by 1 base, with 11 bases between. CDR3 region: CASSSHIGSGANVLTF. The CDR3 DNA reads as TGTGCCAGCAGTTCCCACATTGGATCTGGGGCCAACGTCCTGACTTTC.

This clone was counted between two and nine times. The chain combines TRBV18 with TRBJ2-1; the match to TRBD2 covers 7 bases. The ends lost 0 bases at V and 1 base at J; junction bases unmatched: 3. The CDR3 is 16 amino acids. CDR1 is KGHSH and CDR2 is LQKENI in the germline V gene. This CDR3 reads CASSPPVGGSYNEQFF. CDR3 coding DNA: TGTGCCAGCTCACCACCTGTGGGGGGGTCCTACAATGAGCAGTTCTTC.

This CDR3 is CASSLVGPGGYEQYF. In DNA form, the CDR3 reads TGTGCCAGCAGCTTGGTCGGACCCGGGGGCTACGAGCAGTACTTC. The chain uses TRBV5-4 and TRBJ2-7, with TRBD2 as a possible D gene (6 bases). The CDR3 totals 15 residues. CDR1 and CDR2 from the germline V gene are SGHNT and YYREEE (reference sequence). V shed 0 bases and J shed 3 bases, with 13 bases lying between them.

CDR3 sequence: CASKKSSYEQYF. The DNA of the CDR3 is TGCGCCAGCAAAAAATCTTCCTACGAGCAGTACTTC. The chain joins TRBV10-2 to TRBJ2-5; D gene uncertain. The last part of the DNA fits TRBJ2-7 better; the J call may be wrong. The CDR3 runs 12 residues. Germline CDR1 and CDR2: WSHSY and SAAADI.

V is TRBV19 and J is TRBJ2-3; 8 bases agree with TRBD1. J gave up 5 bases and V 2 bases, and 6 bases lay outside the gene matches. CDR3 length: 15 residues. Germline CDR1 LNHDA, CDR2 SQIVND (reference sequence). The CDR3, as DNA: TGTGCCAGTAGTATAACGGACAGGGTGGGAGATACGCAGTATTTT. It encodes CASSITDRVGDTQYF.

V gene TRBV21-1 combines with J gene TRBJ2-1; TRBD2 was called by the table and not checked on the DNA. TRBV21-1 is a pseudogene locus. This CDR3 spans 19 amino acids. The CDR3 DNA reads as TGTGCCAGCAGCAAAGAGAAATTAAAGGGAGGGAGGGAGGACAATGAGCAGTTCTTC. This sequence encodes CASSKEKLKGGREDNEQFF.

This chain links TRBV13 with TRBJ2-1; TRBD2 is a possible D gene (8 bases). V lost 5 bases, J lost 7 bases, and 18 bases lay in between. Germline loops: CDR1 PRHDT, CDR2 FYEKMQ (reference sequence). The CDR3 runs 15 residues. CDR3 amino acids: CASSPRLAGQNEQFF. The CDR3 coding sequence is TGTGCCAGCAGCCCGAGGTTAGCGGGACAGAATGAGCAGTTCTTC.

The rearrangement links TRBV30 to TRBJ2-7, with a tentative D call TRBD2 (5 bases). Germline V gene sequence: CDR1 GTSNPN, CDR2 SVGIG (reference sequence). The V gene lost 5 bases and the J gene lost 1 base, with 9 bases spanning the gap. The CDR3 covers 12 residues. CDR3 protein: CAWEGGSYEQYF. The CDR3 DNA reads as TGTGCCTGGGAGGGCGGTTCCTACGAGCAGTACTTC.

This chain connects TRBV5-5 to TRBJ2-7, with D maybe TRBD1 (6 bases). The CDR3 contains 12 residues. CDR1 is SGHKS, CDR2 YYEKEE, per germline (reference sequence). V lost 4 bases, J lost 2 bases, and 7 bases lay in between. The CDR3 DNA is TGTGCCAGCAGCCGGACAGCCTACGAGCAGTACTTC. Translated, it gives CASSRTAYEQYF.

The chain is built from TRBV1 and TRBJ2-5; the table gives TRBD2 as D, unverified against the DNA. TRBV1 is termed a pseudogene. The CDR3 is 17 residues long. CDR3 in amino acids: CTSSQDRAGGPQETQYF. CDR3 DNA sequence: TGCACCAGCAGCCAAGATAGGGCGGGAGGGCCGCAAGAGACCCAGTACTTC.

In nucleotides, the CDR3 is TGTGCTCAGCTGGAGGGGATTAGCAGCTACACCTTC. It yields the protein CAQLEGISSYTF. The chain couples TRBV2 to TRBJ1-2, with D possibly being TRBD1 (5 bases). Germline V CDR1 and CDR2: SNHLY, FYNNEI. The CDR3 has 12 residues. Using reference TRBV2 and TRBJ1-2 for the parts outside the CDR3, the full variable domain is EPEVTQTPSHQVTQMGQEVILRCVPISNHLYFYWYRQILGQKVEFLVSFYNNEISEKSEIFDDQFSVERPDGSNFTLKIRSTKLEDSAMYFCAQLEGISSYTFGSGTRLTVV.

This rearrangement joins TRBV21-1 to TRBJ2-7; the DNA was not used to check the table's D call, TRBD2. TRBV21-1 is flagged as a pseudogene. The CDR3 extends over 15 amino acids. The CDR3, as DNA: TGTGCCAGCAGCAAACACTCGGGAGTCGTCTACGAGCAGTACTTC. It translates to CASSKHSGVVYEQYF.

The chain employs TRBV7-2 and TRBJ2-5; possibly TRBD2 for D (5 bases). The length of the CDR3 is 14 residues. Trimming cost V 1 base and J 1 base, with 7 bases left between them. The germline V gene encodes CDR1 SGHTA and CDR2 FQGNSA. For the CDR3, the DNA is TGTGCCAGCAGCTTAGGAGCGGCCCAAGAGACCCAGTACTTC. Amino acid sequence: CASSLGAAQETQYF. Full variable domain (outside the CDR3, taken from reference TRBV7-2 and TRBJ2-5): GAGVSQSPSNKVTEKGKDVELRCDPISGHTALYWYRQSLGQGLEFLIYFQGNSAPDKSGLPSDRFSAERTGGSVSTLTIQRTQQEDSAVYLCASSLGAAQETQYFGPGTRLLVL.

The chain joins TRBV7-8 to TRBJ2-4; 10 nucleotides agree with TRBD1. The V gene end was trimmed by 5 bases and the J gene end by 0 bases; junction bases not matched to a gene: 13. Germline V CDR1 and CDR2: SGHVS, FQNEAQ. There are 19 residues in the CDR3. The CDR3 DNA reads TGTGCCAGCAGCCCGGACAGGGGGGGAAGCGGGATAGCCAAAAACATTCAGTACTTC. It encodes CASSPDRGGSGIAKNIQYF.

CDR3 loop: CASSEDDGGTYEQYF. CDR3 in DNA: TGTGCCAGCAGTGAAGATGACGGGGGAACCTACGAGCAGTACTTC. The chain links TRBV28 to TRBJ2-7; a weak D match, TRBD2 (6 bases). Trimming cost V 5 bases and J 2 bases, with 16 bases left between them. CDR1 and CDR2 (germline): MDHEN, SYDVKM. CDR3 length: 15 amino acids.

This chain joins TRBV6-6 and TRBJ1-1; D unclear. Trimming removed 0 bases from V and 0 bases from J, with 8 bases in between. There are 15 residues in the CDR3. Germline V gene data show CDR1 as MNHNY and CDR2 as SVGAGI (reference sequence). In nucleotides, the CDR3 is TGTGCCAGCAGTTACTCGCAGGACCTGAACACTGAAGCTTTCTTT. Translation gives CASSYSQDLNTEAFF.

The chain employs TRBV6-1 and TRBJ2-1; D uncertain. CDR1 MNHNS and CDR2 SASEGT come from the germline V gene. V gave up 6 bases and J gave up 3 bases, with 9 bases separating them. CDR3 size: 13 residues. CDR3 residues: CASRDPYYNEQFF. CDR3 nucleotide sequence: TGTGCCAGCAGGGACCCGTACTACAATGAGCAGTTCTTC.

This chain connects TRBV5-1 to TRBJ1-4, with D uncertain. This CDR3 has 13 residues. CDR1 SGHRS and CDR2 YFSETQ come from the germline V gene. V was trimmed by 0 bases and J by 5 bases, leaving 5 bases between them. CDR3 sequence reads: CASSLGPNEKLFF. CDR3 nucleotides: TGCGCCAGCAGCTTGGGACCCAATGAAAAACTGTTTTTT.

The chain combines TRBV27 with TRBJ2-3; D is undetermined. Trimming cost V 2 bases and J 6 bases, with 9 bases left between them. The germline gives CDR1 MNHEY, CDR2 SMNVEV (reference sequence). This CDR3 has 13 residues. Written as DNA, the CDR3 is TGTGCCAGCAGTTTAAGCCGGTGGGATACGCAGTATTTT. This encodes CASSLSRWDTQYF.

The chain links TRBV5-1 to TRBJ2-3; D is unclear. The CDR3 covers 15 residues. The germline V gene has CDR1 SGHRS and CDR2 YFSETQ. V lost 4 bases to trimming and J lost 2 bases, with 14 bases between them. The CDR3 DNA reads as TGCGCCAGCAGCCCCGCGGCAGCGTCCACAGATACGCAGTATTTT. Translating gives CASSPAAASTDTQYF.

This clone was seen a single time. V and J are TRBV19 and TRBJ1-5; D uncertain. Trimming pared 8 bases from V and 2 bases from J, leaving 7 bases between. The CDR3 is 12 residues long. Germline CDR1 is LNHDA and CDR2 is SQIVND (reference sequence). The CDR3, as DNA: TGTGCCAGTCTAGGAGGCAATCAGCCCCAGCATTTT. Its translation: CASLGGNQPQHF.

The gene calls are TRBV27 and TRBJ2-7; D is possibly TRBD1 or TRBD2 (5 bases each). The CDR3 covers 13 residues. Germline CDR1 is MNHEY and CDR2 is SMNVEV (reference sequence). The V and J ends lost 4 bases and 6 bases respectively, with 13 bases between them. Here the CDR3 DNA reads TGTGCCAGCAGTTCTCCTAGGGACCTCGAGCAGTACTTC. It encodes CASSSPRDLEQYF.